Detailed here is one T cell receptor (beta chain). Its antigen is unidentified. This specimen belongs to a study of shared clonotypes between healthy human individuals. Study-level points and caveats: Non-shared clonotypes were found to have lower generation probabilities than the clonotypes that were shared by all four of the sorted-subset donors.

At deep level, the assay was performed. Some clones are missing from TCRdb's copy, which holds only in-frame ones; the method was immunoSEQ multiplex PCR. The table has 2,500,000 or so clones, roughly 90% seen once. V was pared by 4 bases and J by 3 bases, with 12 bases between. Germline CDR1 and CDR2: SQVTM and ANQGSEA. This CDR3 spans 13 amino acids. J is TRBJ1-1 and V is TRBV29-1; D gene unclear. The sequenced sample was naive CD4+ T cells from PBMCs. Subset: CD45RA+ positively selected. The TCR was taken from a man between 18 and 29 years old in good health. Some clones in this sample may be carry-over from other donors' samples. The CDR3 reads CSVGWGRDTEAFF. The DNA of the CDR3 is TGCAGCGTTGGTTGGGGAAGGGACACTGAAGCTTTCTTT.